What follows describes a single TCR beta chain. Clones were read by immunoSEQ multiplex PCR, and TCRdb kept only the in-frame ones, dropping some. The table includes roughly 71,000 clones, approximately 91% detected once. CDR3 length equals 15 residues. The V gene's germline CDR1 is LGHNA and CDR2 YSLEER. Trimming stripped 0 bases from V and 4 bases from J, with 9 bases between. The data belong to a study of OX40 agonist ivuxolimab in advanced cancers. This clonotype was sampled from an adult with an advanced solid tumor such as melanoma, head and neck, liver or kidney cancer. V usage is TRBV4-3 and J usage is TRBJ2-2; unclear D gene. Source: CD4+ or CD8+ T cells sorted from blood, taken in a trial of the OX40 agonist ivuxolimab. In nucleotides, the CDR3 is TGCGCCAGCAGCCAAGACAGGTATAGCACCGGGGAGCTGTTTTTT. Translating gives CASSQDRYSTGELFF.